The clone carrying this T cell receptor (beta chain) appeared once. This specimen comes from a study of blood T cell repertoires in COVID-19. Study-level information: PBMCs, B-cell-depleted T cells, or T cells provided the cDNA or gDNA that made up the material.

Study processing details: Nucleated cell number was recorded as an estimate derived from reference gene primer amplification. Repertoires were generated with immunoSEQ multiplex PCR, while TCRdb's copy carries only in-frame clones and drops some. The V and J calls and clone size are taken from that table; D and trimming were inferred from the DNA. The sample contains roughly 90,000 clones, roughly 90% of which appear only once. Specimen: peripheral blood. The receptor was isolated from a human donor with active COVID-19. The donor label of this sample is uncertain.

The CDR3: CASSPTGSGELFF. CDR3 nucleotide sequence: TGTGCCAGCAGTCCCACCGGGTCTGGGGAGCTGTTTTTT. The gene calls are TRBV12-3 or TRBV12-4 and TRBJ2-2; D unclear. CDR3 length: 13 residues. V shed 5 bases and J shed 8 bases, with 12 bases lying between them.